The 32 T cell receptor beta chains presented below share a single source sample, sequenced in a study of cytomegalovirus exposure and HLA in healthy donors. It was with 60 Vbeta and 13 Jbeta primers that the PCR ran. Clones were sequenced by immunoSEQ multiplex PCR, and TCRdb holds only the in-frame ones, with some missing. The sample contains over 90,000 clones, around 77% of which appear only once. The sequencing input was PBMCs. The receptor source for this set is a male donor in good health and CMV-seropositive.

The rearrangement links TRBV28 to TRBJ1-2; no firm D call. Germline loops: CDR1 MDHEN, CDR2 SYDVKM. The CDR3 covers 14 residues. V lost 4 bases and J 9 bases, leaving 18 bases between the germline ends. The CDR3 coding sequence is TGTGCCAGCAGTTACGGGTCTCGAGATACTAGCTACACCTTC. It encodes CASSYGSRDTSYTF.

The rearrangement uses TRBV6-6 and TRBJ1-5; D might be TRBD1 (5 bases). The CDR3 consists of 14 residues. Trimming stripped 6 bases from V and 0 bases from J, with 9 bases between. The V gene's germline CDR1 is MNHNY and CDR2 SVGAGI (reference sequence). The CDR3 spells CASRETDSNQPQHF. CDR3 nucleotide sequence: TGTGCCAGCAGGGAGACAGATAGCAATCAGCCCCAGCATTTT.

This chain links TRBV19 with TRBJ2-5, with 7 bases identical to TRBD2. The J call may be wrong; the DNA end is better matched by TRBJ2-7. Germline lookup yields CDR1 LNHDA and CDR2 SQIVND (reference sequence). The CDR3 has 14 residues. The CDR3 region is CASSIWGTNYEQYF. For the CDR3, the DNA is TGTGCCAGTAGTATCTGGGGGACTAACTACGAGCAGTACTTC.

The V call is TRBV19, the J call TRBJ1-5; maybe TRBD1 (5 bases). Looked up from germline, CDR1 is LNHDA and CDR2 is SQIVND (reference sequence). Trimming removed 7 bases from V and 9 bases from J, with 19 bases in between. The CDR3 contains 14 residues. The chain's CDR3 is CASTTLTALRPQHF. CDR3 nucleotide sequence: TGTGCCAGTACCACACTGACAGCTCTCCGGCCCCAGCATTTT.

The chain joins TRBV19 to TRBJ1-2, with a tentative D call TRBD1 (6 bases). V gave up 4 bases and J gave up 3 bases, with 18 bases separating them. The CDR3 extends over 16 amino acids. Germline V CDR1 and CDR2: LNHDA, SQIVND (reference sequence). The CDR3: CASSTTGTAAYYGYTF. The CDR3 region has the DNA TGTGCCAGTAGTACCACAGGGACGGCCGCTTACTATGGCTACACCTTC. Full variable domain (rest looked up from reference TRBV19 and TRBJ1-2): DGGITQSPKYLFRKEGQNVTLSCEQNLNHDAMYWYRQDPGQGLRLIYYSQIVNDFQKGDIAEGYSVSREKKESFPLTVTSAQKNPTAFYLCASSTTGTAAYYGYTFGSGTRLTVV.

Concerning this clone: The junction shows a germline mismatch at one end, possibly a read error. This rearrangement joins TRBV7-2 to TRBJ1-1; D is uncertain. This CDR3 contains 12 residues. Looked up from germline, CDR1 is SGHTA and CDR2 is FQGNSA. CDR3 amino acids: CASSLDLTAAFF. The CDR3 DNA reads as TGTGCCAGCAGCTTAGACCTGACTGCAGCTTTCTTT.

The chain has TRBV21-1 and TRBJ2-7; TRBD1, the D gene given by the table, was not confirmed from the DNA. TRBV21-1 constitutes a pseudogene. This CDR3 comprises 15 residues. Here the CDR3 reads CASSPGQGGSYEQYF. In DNA, the CDR3 is TGTGCCAGCAGCCCGGGACAGGGGGGCTCCTACGAGCAGTACTTC.

This clone was found a few times. The chain uses TRBV5-5 and TRBJ2-7; 9 bases agree with TRBD2. Unmatched junction bases numbered 6, after V lost 0 bases and J lost 2 bases. The CDR3 has 16 amino acids. Germline loops: CDR1 SGHKS, CDR2 YYEKEE (reference sequence). Here the CDR3 DNA reads TGTGCCAGCAGCTTGGCGACTAGCGGTGTAACCTACGAGCAGTACTTC. The encoded protein is CASSLATSGVTYEQYF.

The table lists this clone with a few counts. J is TRBJ2-5 and V is TRBV5-4; TRBD2 matches at 8 bases. In germline, CDR1 is SGHNT, CDR2 YYREEE (reference sequence). The trim removed 2 bases at V and 5 bases at J, leaving 5 bases unmatched. This CDR3 has 14 amino acids. DNA of the CDR3: TGTGCCAGCAGCTTCCACCGACTAGCGGAGACCCAGTACTTC. It specifies CASSFHRLAETQYF.

This chain links TRBV11-2 with TRBJ2-1; D is possibly TRBD2 (5 bases). The ends were cut back, 5 bases at V and 3 bases at J, with 11 bases in the middle. The CDR3 contains 14 residues. CDR1 SGHAT and CDR2 FQNNGV come from the germline V gene. CDR3 DNA sequence: TGTGCCAGCAGCCGCAGCGGAGTCTACAATGAGCAGTTCTTC. Its translation: CASSRSGVYNEQFF.

This clone was seen a handful of times. J is TRBJ1-1 and V is TRBV28; 11 bases match TRBD1. The CDR3 extends over 14 amino acids. Germline V lookup: CDR1 MDHEN, CDR2 SYDVKM. V dropped 6 bases and J dropped 7; count of bases not matched to a gene: 7. This chain's CDR3 is CASRWTGGPNEAFF. As DNA, the CDR3 is TGTGCCAGCAGGTGGACAGGGGGCCCCAATGAAGCTTTCTTT.

This clone came up a few times. The V and J genes are TRBV11-3 and TRBJ2-3, with D possibly TRBD1 on 6 matching bases. With 5 bases removed from V and 14 bases from J, the gap between germline ends came to 26 bases. Germline CDR1 and CDR2: SGHNT and YENEEA. The CDR3 extends over 15 amino acids. CDR3 sequence: CASSPLPPTGHRPYF. The CDR3 nucleotides read TGTGCCAGCAGCCCCTTACCCCCTACAGGGCATCGTCCGTATTTT.

Of note for this clone: The junction departs from the called germline gene at one end, perhaps through a read error. The J gene is TRBJ2-2, the V gene TRBV11-2; TRBD1 agrees at 10 bases. The germline V gene has CDR1 SGHAT and CDR2 FQNNGV. This CDR3 is 14 amino acids long. DNA of the CDR3: TGTGCCAGCAGCTCGGACAGGGGGGCGGGGGGGCTGTTTTTT. This sequence encodes CASSSDRGAGGLFF.

The V gene is TRBV6-5, the J gene TRBJ2-5; TRBD2 matches 8 bases. Germline trimming cut 6 bases from V and 5 bases from J; bases unmatched to any gene: 8. This CDR3 spans 14 amino acids. CDR1 is MNHEY, CDR2 SVGAGI, per germline. Here the CDR3 reads CASRSERERETQYF. The CDR3, as DNA: TGTGCCAGCAGATCTGAGCGGGAGAGGGAGACCCAGTACTTC.

V gene TRBV2 combines with J gene TRBJ2-7, with a possible D match to TRBD2 (5 bases). This CDR3 has 11 residues. Trimming took off 7 bases at V and 6 bases at J, with 10 bases between the two ends. Germline values: CDR1 SNHLY, CDR2 FYNNEI. This chain's CDR3 is CASMSGLEQYF. The CDR3 coding sequence is TGTGCCAGCATGAGCGGACTCGAGCAGTACTTC.

The chain employs TRBV27 and TRBJ2-7; TRBD1 is a possible D gene (5 bases). The CDR3 loop spans 14 amino acids. Trimming removed 1 base from V and 6 bases from J, with 13 bases in between. CDR1 and CDR2 (germline): MNHEY, SMNVEV (reference sequence). The CDR3 coding sequence is TGTGCCAGCAGTTTATTTCCGGGTCAGGGCGAGCAGTACTTC. As protein: CASSLFPGQGEQYF.

Remarks on this clone: The junction departs from the called germline gene at one end, perhaps through a read error. The CDR3 region is CTSSLAGNEQFF. CDR3 DNA sequence: TGTACCAGCAGCTTGGCGGGGAATGAGCAGTTCTTC. The chain recombines TRBV7-8 with TRBJ2-1, with D tentatively TRBD2 (6 bases). The CDR3 spans 12 residues. Germline V gives CDR1 SGHVS, CDR2 FQNEAQ.

The rearrangement links TRBV15 to TRBJ2-5; 11 bases are shared with TRBD2. Losses at the gene ends were 3 bases for V and 1 base for J; bases not matched to a gene: 7. This CDR3 has 17 residues. Germline CDR1 reads LNHNV; CDR2 reads YYDKDF (reference sequence). The CDR3 bases are TGTGCCACCAGCAGGGGGGGGACTAGCGGTATCCAAGAGACCCAGTACTTC. This encodes CATSRGGTSGIQETQYF. The entire variable domain, with the rest obtained from reference TRBV15 and TRBJ2-5, is as follows: DAMVIQNPRYQVTQFGKPVTLSCSQTLNHNVMYWYQQKSSQAPKLLFHYYDKDFNNEADTPDNFQSRRPNTSFCFLDIRSPGLGDTAMYLCATSRGGTSGIQETQYFGPGTRLLVL.

CDR3 loop: CASSPRTSGAYEQYF. The CDR3 nucleotides are TGTGCCAGCAGCCCCCGGACTAGCGGGGCCTACGAGCAGTACTTC. The chain uses TRBV11-2 and TRBJ2-7, with 12 bases lining up with TRBD2. The trim removed 5 bases at V and 2 bases at J, leaving 4 bases unmatched. The CDR3 runs 15 residues. CDR1 SGHAT and CDR2 FQNNGV come from the germline V gene.

This clone was seen once. The chain couples TRBV19 to TRBJ2-7, with 7 bases matching TRBD1. CDR1 LNHDA and CDR2 SQIVND come from the germline V gene (reference sequence). This CDR3 region has 14 residues. With V trimmed by 5 bases and J by 5 bases, 9 bases remained unmatched. CDR3 loop: CASSLRQGTNEQYF. Written as DNA, the CDR3 is TGTGCCAGTAGTTTGCGACAGGGTACCAACGAGCAGTACTTC. The whole variable domain, filled in from reference TRBV19 and TRBJ2-7, reads DGGITQSPKYLFRKEGQNVTLSCEQNLNHDAMYWYRQDPGQGLRLIYYSQIVNDFQKGDIAEGYSVSREKKESFPLTVTSAQKNPTAFYLCASSLRQGTNEQYFGPGTRLTVT.

This clone was detected once. The J gene is TRBJ1-1, the V gene TRBV29-1; the D is unclear. V gave up 4 bases and J gave up 0 bases, with 9 bases separating them. The CDR3 runs to 13 residues. The germline V gene has CDR1 SQVTM and CDR2 ANQGSEA. The CDR3 loop is CSVGSWLNTEAFF. In DNA, the CDR3 is TGCAGCGTTGGGAGCTGGCTGAACACTGAAGCTTTCTTT.

This clone was observed a handful of times. This rearrangement joins TRBV6-1 to TRBJ2-1, with 8 bases identical to TRBD2. V trimming: 4 bases; J trimming: 2 bases; junction bases outside the gene matches: 1. Per germline, CDR1 MNHNS and CDR2 SASEGT. The CDR3 loop spans 14 amino acids. The CDR3, as DNA: TGTGCCAGCAGTGTTAGCGGGACCTACAATGAGCAGTTCTTC. Translation gives CASSVSGTYNEQFF.

This rearrangement joins TRBV28 to TRBJ2-7; D gene uncertain. In germline, CDR1 is MDHEN, CDR2 SYDVKM. This CDR3 spans 15 amino acids. V was cut by 1 base and J by 3 bases, with 13 bases left in between. The CDR3 is CASSLFRWIDYEQYF. CDR3 sequence (DNA): TGTGCCAGCAGTTTATTCAGGTGGATAGACTACGAGCAGTACTTC. The full variable domain, its missing parts supplied by reference TRBV28 and TRBJ2-7, is DVKVTQSSRYLVKRTGEKVFLECVQDMDHENMFWYRQDPGLGLRLIYFSYDVKMKEKGDIPEGYSVSREKKERFSLILESASTNQTSMYLCASSLFRWIDYEQYFGPGTRLTVT.

The V call is TRBV13, the J call TRBJ1-1, with D unclear. Germline V gives CDR1 PRHDT, CDR2 FYEKMQ (reference sequence). The CDR3 length is 14 residues. V lost 4 bases to trimming and J lost 1 base, with 10 bases between them. The CDR3 coding sequence is TGTGCCAGCAGCTCAGGACGGAGGAACACTGAAGCTTTCTTT. Protein: CASSSGRRNTEAFF.

The V and J genes are TRBV7-3 and TRBJ2-3; weak D call: TRBD1 (6 bases). CDR1 and CDR2 (germline): SGHTA, FQGTGA. This CDR3 spans 14 amino acids. V gave up 5 bases and J gave up 7 bases, with 16 bases separating them. The CDR3 sequence: CASSRTEAANTQYF. DNA of the CDR3: TGTGCCAGCAGCCGGACAGAAGCGGCTAATACGCAGTATTTT.

The V gene is TRBV7-3, the J gene TRBJ1-6; D not certain. Trimming removed 1 base at V and 8 bases at J, with 6 bases between. The CDR3 has 13 residues. Germline-derived CDR1 and CDR2 are SGHTA and FQGTGA. The CDR3 reads CASSLSRDSPLHF. The CDR3 nucleotides read TGTGCCAGCAGCTTAAGCCGCGATTCACCCCTCCACTTT.

In this sample, this clone turned up once. The chain uses TRBV6-5 and TRBJ1-1; 7 bases fit TRBD1. Germline V gene data show CDR1 as MNHEY and CDR2 as SVGAGI. The CDR3 spans 16 residues. V shed 2 bases, J shed 1 base, and the junction held 7 bases outside the gene matches. CDR3 loop: CASSYLSGQTNTEAFF. Written as DNA, the CDR3 is TGTGCCAGCAGTTACCTATCGGGACAGACGAACACTGAAGCTTTCTTT.

The gene calls are TRBV19 and TRBJ2-7; TRBD2 matches 10 bases. Germline trimming cut 1 base from V and 6 bases from J; bases unmatched to any gene: 9. The CDR3 has 16 residues. Germline CDR1 is LNHDA and CDR2 is SQIVND (reference sequence). This CDR3 is CASSIGLAGELSEQYF. The CDR3 DNA is TGTGCCAGTAGTATAGGTCTAGCGGGAGAACTGAGCGAGCAGTACTTC.

This clone was seen a single time. This chain joins TRBV10-3 and TRBJ1-2; maybe TRBD1 (6 bases). The CDR3 extends over 15 amino acids. Germline CDR1 is ENHRY and CDR2 is SYGVKD. V gave up 2 bases and J gave up 4 bases, with 14 bases separating them. The CDR3 DNA reads TGTGCCATCAGTGAGAAAGGGGGACGCTCCTATGGCTACACCTTC. Translation gives CAISEKGGRSYGYTF.

The V and J genes are TRBV19 and TRBJ2-4; D may be TRBD1 (5 bases). Trimming stripped 3 bases from V and 0 bases from J, with 9 bases between. This CDR3 has 15 amino acids. Germline V gene data show CDR1 as LNHDA and CDR2 as SQIVND (reference sequence). The CDR3 spells CASSMGRLAKNIQYF. The CDR3 DNA reads as TGTGCCAGTAGTATGGGGCGGCTAGCCAAAAACATTCAGTACTTC. The full variable domain, rest sourced from reference TRBV19 and TRBJ2-4, is DGGITQSPKYLFRKEGQNVTLSCEQNLNHDAMYWYRQDPGQGLRLIYYSQIVNDFQKGDIAEGYSVSREKKESFPLTVTSAQKNPTAFYLCASSMGRLAKNIQYFGAGTRLSVL.

The chain's CDR3 is CASSSDGLYEQYF. The CDR3 bases are TGTGCCAGCAGCTCGGACGGACTGTACGAGCAGTACTTC. The chain couples TRBV7-2 to TRBJ2-7; a possible D gene is TRBD2 (5 bases). The V and J ends lost 4 bases and 4 bases respectively, with 11 bases between them. Germline CDR1 is SGHTA and CDR2 is FQGNSA. This CDR3 is built from 13 residues.

The chain joins TRBV5-6 to TRBJ1-2, with D unresolved. Between the trimmed V and J ends, which lost 6 bases and 8 bases, there was a span of 17 bases. The CDR3 consists of 13 residues. In germline, CDR1 is SGHDT, CDR2 YYEEEE. The CDR3 sequence: CASTPRRRAGYTF. CDR3 sequence (DNA): TGTGCCAGCACCCCCCGGAGGCGAGCGGGCTACACCTTC.